This TCR beta chain came from a study of blood T cell repertoires in COVID-19. Study overall: Sites in the United States, Italy and Spain provided acute and convalescent COVID-19 samples. Sources were T cells, B-cell-depleted T cells, or PBMCs; the material itself was cDNA or gDNA.

In the authors' methods: Amplification with reference gene primers provided the estimates of nucleated cell counts. The repertoire was sequenced with immunoSEQ multiplex PCR; TCRdb's copy has only in-frame clones and lacks some. The D gene and trimming were derived from the DNA, and the V and J assignments and clone size from that table. The data show about 230,000 clones, 84% seen once. The CDR3 sequence is 16 residues long. Germline values: CDR1 SGHRS, CDR2 YFSETQ. After removal of 4 bases from V and 7 bases from J, the junction contained 14 bases not matched to a gene. The gene calls are TRBV5-1 and TRBJ2-1; 7 positions match TRBD2. The sequencing input was peripheral blood. This sequence was found in a man aged 50 to 59 with active or convalescent COVID-19. This CDR3 is CASSPSRVGGVNEQFF. CDR3 DNA sequence: TGCGCCAGCAGCCCCTCGAGAGTGGGGGGGGTGAATGAGCAGTTCTTC.